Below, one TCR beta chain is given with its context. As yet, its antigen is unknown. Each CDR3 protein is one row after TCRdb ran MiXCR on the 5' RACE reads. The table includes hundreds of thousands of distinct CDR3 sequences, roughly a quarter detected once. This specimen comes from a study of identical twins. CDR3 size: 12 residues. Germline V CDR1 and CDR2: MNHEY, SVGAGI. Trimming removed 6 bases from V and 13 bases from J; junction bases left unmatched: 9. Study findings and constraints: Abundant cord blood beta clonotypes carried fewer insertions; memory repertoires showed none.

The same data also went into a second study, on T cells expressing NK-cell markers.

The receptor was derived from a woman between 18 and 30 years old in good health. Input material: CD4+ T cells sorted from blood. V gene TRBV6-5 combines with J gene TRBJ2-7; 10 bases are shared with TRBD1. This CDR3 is CASRSGQGVPYF. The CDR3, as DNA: TGTGCCAGCAGATCTGGACAGGGGGTGCCCTACTTC.